This entry lists 30 T cell receptor beta chains sequenced from one sample in a study of CD8 T cells in ankylosing spondylitis. TCRdb re-derived calls from the 5' RACE reads in MiXCR, one entry per CDR3 protein. The table has 310,000 or so distinct CDR3 sequences, about 19% seen once; the top ten hold roughly 7.3%. Input material: blood, either unsorted or a sorted T cell fraction (not recorded which). The receptors shown here come from a male donor with ankylosing spondylitis or in good health (not recorded which).

This clonotype was detected a few times. The rearrangement links TRBV5-6 to TRBJ2-7; no reliable D call. Trimming removed 2 bases at V and 4 bases at J, with 7 bases between. Germline loops: CDR1 SGHDT, CDR2 YYEEEE. The CDR3 consists of 12 residues. In nucleotides, the CDR3 is TGTGCCAGCAGCTTCCACCGATACGAGCAGTACGTC. Residues: CASSFHRYEQYV.

In its sample, this clonotype was seen a few times. The V and J genes are TRBV20-1 and TRBJ2-7; 9 positions agree with TRBD2. V lost 2 bases, J lost 6 bases, and 8 bases stayed unmatched. The germline V gene has CDR1 DFQATT and CDR2 SNEGSKA (reference sequence). There are 14 residues in the CDR3. CDR3 sequence: CSARLTSGLGEQYV. CDR3 nucleotide sequence: TGCAGTGCTAGATTGACTAGCGGTCTGGGCGAGCAGTACGTC.

This clonotype has a handful of counts. The chain joins TRBV5-1 to TRBJ2-2; D remains ambiguous. V was shortened by 2 bases and J by 2 bases, with 7 bases between the two germline ends. Germline loops: CDR1 SGHRS, CDR2 YFSETQ. There are 14 residues in the CDR3. The CDR3 DNA is TGCGCCAGCAGCTTCTATTCTAACACCGGGGAGCTGTTTTTT. Protein product: CASSFYSNTGELFF.

This clonotype was counted only a few times. V usage is TRBV7-2 and J usage is TRBJ1-1; 8 nucleotides match TRBD1. The CDR3 runs to 12 residues. With V trimmed by 5 bases and J by 10 bases, 6 bases remained unmatched. CDR1 is SGHTA, CDR2 FQGNSA, per germline. The CDR3 loop reads CASSRDRMGAFF. In nucleotides, the CDR3 is TGTGCCAGCAGCAGGGACAGGATGGGAGCTTTCTTT.

This chain links TRBV7-9 with TRBJ1-2; unclear D gene. Germline values: CDR1 SEHNR, CDR2 FQNEAQ (reference sequence). Deletions cut 5 bases from V and 0 bases from J, with 13 bases between. This CDR3 region has 15 residues. The CDR3 reads CASSPQGLANYGYTF. Written as DNA, the CDR3 is TGTGCCAGCAGCCCACAAGGGTTAGCTAACTATGGCTACACCTTC.

This clonotype showed up just once. The chain carries TRBV7-2 and TRBJ2-5; D might be TRBD1 or TRBD2, each matching 5 bases. V dropped 0 bases and J dropped 5 bases, with 10 bases sitting between them. This CDR3 contains 14 residues. The germline V gene has CDR1 SGHTA and CDR2 FQGNSA. The CDR3 reads CASSLAGVAETQYF. Written as DNA, the CDR3 is TGTGCCAGCAGCTTAGCGGGGGTTGCCGAGACCCAGTACTTC.

This clonotype was counted between two and nine times. The chain carries TRBV5-1 and TRBJ2-1; D possibly corresponds to TRBD1 (6 bases). This CDR3 comprises 16 residues. Between the trimmed V and J ends, which lost 4 bases and 3 bases, there was a span of 17 bases. Germline-derived CDR1 and CDR2 are SGHRS and YFSETQ. The CDR3 sequence is CASSEDSPSIYNEQFF. The CDR3 DNA reads TGCGCCAGCAGCGAGGACAGTCCCTCGATCTACAATGAGCAGTTCTTC.

This clonotype was counted a few times. This sequence joins TRBV4-1 and TRBJ2-7, with D possibly matching TRBD2 (5 bases). The CDR3 runs to 13 residues. The ends were cut back, 0 bases at V and 3 bases at J, with 6 bases in the middle. Germline assignment: CDR1 MGHRA and CDR2 YSYEKL. In DNA form, the CDR3 reads TGCGCCAGCAGCCAAGATGGAGGCTACGAGCAGTACGTC. Translated, it gives CASSQDGGYEQYV.

This clonotype was detected only a few times. The chain recombines TRBV5-8 with TRBJ2-3; 7 bases fit TRBD1. V lost 8 bases, J lost 2 bases, and 5 bases stayed unmatched. This CDR3 has 13 residues. Germline assignment: CDR1 SGHTS and CDR2 YDEGEE. The CDR3 reads CASRQGFTDTQYF. The CDR3 nucleotides read TGTGCCAGTCGACAGGGTTTCACAGATACGCAGTATTTT.

V is TRBV24-1 and J is TRBJ2-2; no reliable D call. Germline V gene sequence: CDR1 KGHDR, CDR2 SFDVKD. The V end lost 7 bases, the J end lost 5 bases, and 4 bases lay between the germline ends. There are 11 residues in the CDR3. This CDR3 is CATRQTGELFF. The CDR3 DNA is TGTGCCACCAGACAGACCGGGGAGCTGTTTTTT.

V and J are TRBV6-5 and TRBJ2-5; TRBD2 matches 9 bases. V gave up 2 bases and J gave up 0 bases; unmatched junction bases: 7. The CDR3 is 17 residues long. Germline CDR1 reads MNHEY; CDR2 reads SVGAGI. The CDR3 nucleotides read TGTGCCAGCAGTTACGGGGCTAGCGGGGTGTACCAAGAGACCCAGTACTTC. It encodes CASSYGASGVYQETQYF.

V and J are TRBV5-1 and TRBJ2-6, with TRBD1 matching 10 bases. The germline V gene has CDR1 SGHRS and CDR2 YFSETQ. J gave up 3 bases and V 4 bases, and 4 bases lay outside the gene matches. The CDR3 sequence is 16 residues long. DNA of the CDR3: TGCGCCAGCAGCCCGACAGGGGGCGTTGGGGCCAACGTCCTGACTTTC. Protein: CASSPTGGVGANVLTF.

The table lists this clonotype with many counts. The J gene is TRBJ2-5, the V gene TRBV20-1; D gene ambiguous. This CDR3 has 12 residues. Trimming removed 3 bases from V and 1 base from J, with 6 bases in between. Germline lookup yields CDR1 DFQATT and CDR2 SNEGSKA (reference sequence). The CDR3 DNA reads TGCAGTGCTAGTCCGATCCAAGAGACCCAGTACTTC. Translating gives CSASPIQETQYF.

This chain uses TRBV10-3 with TRBJ1-1; D may be TRBD1 (6 bases). V gave up 0 bases and J gave up 0 bases, with 8 bases separating them. The CDR3 length is 15 residues. The germline V gene encodes CDR1 ENHRY and CDR2 SYGVKD. The CDR3: CAISESGQMNTEAFF. The CDR3 bases are TGTGCCATCAGTGAGTCAGGACAGATGAACACTGAAGCTTTCTTT.

On this clonotype: The junction does not match germline at one end; this may be a read error. This chain uses TRBV24-1 with TRBJ1-5; 8 nucleotides agree with TRBD1. The CDR3 contains 17 residues. The germline V gene has CDR1 KGHDR and CDR2 SFDVKD. Written as DNA, the CDR3 is TGTGCCACCGGTGACAGGGGTCCAGGATATAGCAATCAGCCCCAGCATTTT. Translated, it gives CATGDRGPGYSNQPQHF.

This clonotype was recorded a few times. The rearrangement joins TRBV6-1 to TRBJ1-2; D is possibly TRBD1 (5 bases). CDR1 MNHNS and CDR2 SASEGT come from the germline V gene. V was cut by 11 bases and J by 5 bases, with 21 bases left in between. The CDR3 extends over 14 amino acids. The CDR3 DNA is TGTGCCGCAAGGGACCCCGGAGAGTTGTATGGCTACACCTTC. Translated: CAARDPGELYGYTF.

With regard to this clonotype: The junction differs from germline at one of its ends, possibly a read error. The chain is built from TRBV5-1 and TRBJ1-1, with D possibly being TRBD1 (5 bases). The germline gives CDR1 SGHRS, CDR2 YFSETQ. CDR3 length: 14 residues. CDR3 DNA: TGCGCCAGCAGCTTGGTGGGGGTGAACACTGAAACTTTCTTT. This encodes CASSLVGVNTETFF.

The chain carries TRBV5-1 and TRBJ1-1; D not certain. Looked up from germline, CDR1 is SGHRS and CDR2 is YFSETQ. The CDR3 is made up of 13 amino acids. V was shortened by 5 bases and J by 1 base, with 9 bases between the two germline ends. This CDR3 is CASSSGKNTEAFF. In nucleotides, the CDR3 is TGCGCCAGCAGTTCGGGAAAGAACACTGAAGCTTTCTTT.

This chain connects TRBV3-1 to TRBJ2-5, with D possibly being TRBD2 (6 bases). There are 15 residues in the CDR3. V dropped 1 base and J dropped 5 bases, with 14 bases sitting between them. Germline V gives CDR1 LGHDT, CDR2 YNNKEL (reference sequence). Here the CDR3 reads CASSQGFLAKETQYF. The DNA of the CDR3 is TGTGCCAGCAGCCAAGGATTTCTAGCGAAGGAGACCCAGTACTTC.

In this sample, this clonotype turned up many times. V is TRBV20-1 and J is TRBJ2-7; D may be TRBD2 (5 bases). V was cut by 2 bases and J by 0 bases, with 8 bases left in between. The germline gives CDR1 DFQATT, CDR2 SNEGSKA (reference sequence). This CDR3 is 13 amino acids long. The CDR3 nucleotides are TGCAGTGCTAGATCGGGGAGCTCCTACGAGCAGTACGTC. Amino acids: CSARSGSSYEQYV.

This clonotype occurred a few times. The J gene is TRBJ2-1, the V gene TRBV29-1; D gene unclear. The CDR3 is made up of 13 amino acids. V lost 3 bases and J 9 bases, leaving 15 bases between the germline ends. Germline V CDR1 and CDR2: SQVTM, ANQGSEA. The CDR3 nucleotides read TGCAGCGTTGATACAAAGTGGGTGCGTGAGCAGTTCTTC. Its protein is CSVDTKWVREQFF.

This clonotype appeared a few times. The chain is built from TRBV5-1 and TRBJ1-3; 9 nucleotides align to TRBD1. Germline V gene sequence: CDR1 SGHRS, CDR2 YFSETQ. The V segment lost 0 bases and the J segment 2 bases; nucleotides outside the gene matches: 9. The CDR3 extends over 18 amino acids. The CDR3 loop reads CASSLASAGTGTGNTIYF. CDR3 nucleotides: TGCGCCAGCAGCTTGGCATCCGCCGGGACAGGGACTGGAAACACCATATATTTT.

The V and J genes are TRBV29-1 and TRBJ2-4, with a weak D call TRBD2 (5 bases). V was shortened by 3 bases and J by 0 bases, with 9 bases between the two germline ends. This CDR3 has 14 residues. Germline-derived CDR1 and CDR2 are SQVTM and ANQGSEA. The CDR3 nucleotides read TGCAGCGTTGAGGAGGACCTAGCCAAAAACATTCAGTACTTC. Protein product: CSVEEDLAKNIQYF.

This clonotype was observed at least ten times. The CDR3 DNA is TGCGCCAGCAGCCAAGATGCCATCGATCAGCCCCAGCATTTT. The encoded protein is CASSQDAIDQPQHF. The gene calls are TRBV4-1 and TRBJ1-5; no definite D call. Trimming left V 0 bases short and J 5 bases short, with 8 bases between. The CDR3 extends over 14 amino acids. CDR1 and CDR2 (germline): MGHRA, YSYEKL.

The V and J genes are TRBV11-2 and TRBJ1-1; D gene ambiguous. V lost 2 bases, J lost 0 bases, and 13 bases lay in between. Germline V gene sequence: CDR1 SGHAT, CDR2 FQNNGV. This CDR3 has 16 residues. The CDR3 spells CASSLSQILMNTEAFF. DNA for the CDR3: TGTGCCAGCAGCTTATCACAGATCCTCATGAACACTGAAGCTTTCTTT. The entire variable domain, with the rest obtained from reference TRBV11-2 and TRBJ1-1, is as follows: EAGVAQSPRYKIIEKRQSVAFWCNPISGHATLYWYQQILGQGPKLLIQFQNNGVVDDSQLPKDRFSAERLKGVDSTLKIQPAKLEDSAVYLCASSLSQILMNTEAFFGQGTRLTVV.

A remark on this clonotype: Without the conserved terminal phenylalanine or tryptophan, this CDR3 likely stems from a read error. The chain joins TRBV20-1 to TRBJ1-1, with D hard to call. V lost 5 bases, J lost 7 bases, and 11 bases lay in between. This CDR3 has 11 amino acids. Germline CDR1 DFQATT, CDR2 SNEGSKA (reference sequence). The CDR3 coding sequence is TGCAGTGCTCCTCCCATAGGTGAAGCTTTCTCT. Translating it yields CSAPPIGEAFS.

Concerning this clonotype itself: This may be a read error, as it is one base from a much larger clone. The chain joins TRBV12-3 or TRBV12-4 to TRBJ1-4, with TRBD1 as a possible D gene (5 bases). CDR3 length equals 15 residues. The CDR3 DNA reads as TGTGCCTGCAGTTTTCGCAGGGAAGCTAATGAAAAACTGTTTTTT. It is translated as CACSFRREANEKLFF.

This sequence joins TRBV29-1 and TRBJ2-3; 8 bases align to TRBD2. CDR1 and CDR2 (germline): SQVTM, ANQGSEA. The CDR3 loop spans 16 amino acids. Unmatched junction bases numbered 10, after V lost 0 bases and J lost 5 bases. The CDR3 DNA sequence: TGCAGCGTTGAAGAAACGGGACTAGTGGTTCAAGATACGCAGTATTTT. The encoded protein is CSVEETGLVVQDTQYF.

This clonotype showed up just a few times. The gene calls are TRBV5-1 and TRBJ1-2, with TRBD1 identical over 12 bases. Germline CDR1 reads SGHRS; CDR2 reads YFSETQ. The J segment lost 5 bases and the V segment lost 4 bases, leaving 6 bases of the junction unmatched. This CDR3 has 15 residues. The chain's CDR3 is CASSQGQGALYGYTF. The CDR3 DNA reads TGCGCCAGCAGCCAGGGACAGGGGGCGCTTTATGGCTACACCTTC.

This clonotype was seen a few times. The chain couples TRBV28 to TRBJ1-4; TRBD1 agrees at 7 bases. Germline V gene sequence: CDR1 MDHEN, CDR2 SYDVKM. This CDR3 comprises 14 residues. V dropped 2 bases and J dropped 6; count of bases not matched to a gene: 3. CDR3 nucleotide sequence: TGTGCCAGCAGTTTACGACAGGGATATGAAAAACTGTTTTTT. Its protein product is CASSLRQGYEKLFF.